The rows below give T cell receptor beta chains drawn from one sample of a study of control samples from healthy donors and cancer patients. Method: immunoSEQ multiplex PCR; TCRdb's copy keeps in-frame clones and lacks some. Here the sample spans about 170,000 clones, 75% to 95% being singletons. Sequenced input: blood. These TCRs come from a woman aged 40 to 50 in good health. The CDR3 runs from the conserved cysteine through the conserved F or W. The order of the fields is CDR3 length, clone size, V gene, D gene, J gene, CDR3 protein, CDR3 DNA. The D gene is left open where the match is weak. Part of the rows lack a size; the others show once, few, many or a class for expanded clones.

CDR3 length: 15; clone size: -; V gene: TRBV13; D gene: TRBD1; J gene: TRBJ2-2; CDR3 protein: CASSLGDSRTGELFF; CDR3 DNA: TGTGCCAGCAGTTTAGGGGACAGCCGCACCGGGGAGCTGTTTTTT
CDR3 length: 17; clone size: -; V gene: TRBV5-1; D gene: TRBD2; J gene: TRBJ2-3; CDR3 protein: CASSPPQARGVKDTQYF; CDR3 DNA: TGCGCCAGCAGCCCTCCTCAGGCGCGGGGGGTGAAAGATACGCAGTATTTT
CDR3 length: 15; clone size: -; V gene: TRBV6-5; D gene: TRBD1; J gene: TRBJ2-2; CDR3 protein: CASLSSTGGGGELFF; CDR3 DNA: TGTGCCAGCCTCTCGTCGACAGGGGGTGGTGGGGAGCTGTTTTTT
CDR3 length: 16; clone size: -; V gene: TRBV7-9; D gene: TRBD1; J gene: TRBJ2-5; CDR3 protein: CASSLLDRFIQETQYF; CDR3 DNA: TGTGCCAGCAGCTTACTGGACAGGTTTATCCAAGAGACCCAGTACTTC
CDR3 length: 16; clone size: -; V gene: TRBV10-1; D gene: TRBD2; J gene: TRBJ2-2; CDR3 protein: CASSESPSGGTGELFF; CDR3 DNA: TGCGCCAGCAGTGAGTCTCCTAGCGGGGGCACCGGGGAGCTGTTTTTT
CDR3 length: 14; clone size: -; V gene: TRBV5-6; D gene: -; J gene: TRBJ2-5; CDR3 protein: CASSLSGGSETQYF; CDR3 DNA: TGTGCCAGCAGCTTGAGTGGGGGAAGCGAGACCCAGTACTTC
CDR3 length: 15; clone size: -; V gene: TRBV6-5; D gene: TRBD1; J gene: TRBJ2-1; CDR3 protein: CASSYADRGLVEQFF; CDR3 DNA: TGTGCCAGCAGTTACGCGGACAGGGGGCTGGTTGAGCAGTTCTTC
CDR3 length: 14; clone size: -; V gene: TRBV7-9; D gene: -; J gene: TRBJ2-2; CDR3 protein: CASSLNQGTGELFF; CDR3 DNA: TGTGCCAGCAGCTTAAATCAGGGAACCGGGGAGCTGTTTTTT
CDR3 length: 13; clone size: -; V gene: TRBV12-3/TRBV12-4; D gene: -; J gene: TRBJ2-5; CDR3 protein: CASSFSGQETQYF; CDR3 DNA: TGTGCCAGCAGTTTCTCGGGTCAAGAGACCCAGTACTTC
CDR3 length: 17; clone size: -; V gene: TRBV10-2; D gene: -; J gene: TRBJ2-2; CDR3 protein: CASSLGQRGGYTGELFF; CDR3 DNA: TGCGCCAGCAGTTTAGGGCAACGAGGGGGGTACACCGGGGAGCTGTTTTTT
CDR3 length: 14; clone size: -; V gene: TRBV3-1/TRBV3-2; D gene: -; J gene: TRBJ1-1; CDR3 protein: CASSQETEASEAFF; CDR3 DNA: TGTGCCAGCAGCCAAGAGACGGAAGCCTCTGAAGCTTTCTTT
CDR3 length: 12; clone size: -; V gene: TRBV5-1; D gene: -; J gene: TRBJ2-7; CDR3 protein: CASSFGDEKQYF; CDR3 DNA: TGCGCCAGCAGCTTCGGGGATGAGAAGCAGTACTTC
CDR3 length: 15; clone size: -; V gene: TRBV27; D gene: TRBD2; J gene: TRBJ2-5; CDR3 protein: CASSLVAGGLETQYF; CDR3 DNA: TGTGCCAGCAGTTTAGTAGCGGGGGGGCTTGAGACCCAGTACTTC
CDR3 length: 15; clone size: -; V gene: TRBV13; D gene: -; J gene: TRBJ1-5; CDR3 protein: CASSLGTGSNQPQHF; CDR3 DNA: TGTGCCAGCAGCTTAGGGACAGGTAGCAATCAGCCCCAGCATTTT
CDR3 length: 13; clone size: -; V gene: TRBV6-5; D gene: -; J gene: TRBJ1-1; CDR3 protein: CASSYSSTAAAFF; CDR3 DNA: TGTGCCAGCAGTTACTCGAGCACCGCGGCGGCTTTCTTT
CDR3 length: 13; clone size: -; V gene: TRBV12-3/TRBV12-4; D gene: -; J gene: TRBJ1-2; CDR3 protein: CASSLGALYGYTF; CDR3 DNA: TGTGCCAGCAGTTTAGGGGCCCTCTATGGCTACACCTTC
CDR3 length: 15; clone size: -; V gene: TRBV6-1; D gene: -; J gene: TRBJ1-5; CDR3 protein: CASSDIRHFNQPQHF; CDR3 DNA: TGTGCCAGCAGTGACATCAGGCACTTCAATCAGCCCCAGCATTTT
CDR3 length: 13; clone size: -; V gene: TRBV12-3/TRBV12-4; D gene: -; J gene: TRBJ1-3; CDR3 protein: CASSGQLGNTIYF; CDR3 DNA: TGTGCCAGCAGCGGACAGCTCGGAAACACCATATATTTT
CDR3 length: 14; clone size: -; V gene: TRBV6-1; D gene: TRBD1; J gene: TRBJ2-7; CDR3 protein: CASSEKTGENEQYF; CDR3 DNA: TGTGCCAGCAGTGAAAAGACAGGGGAAAACGAGCAGTACTTC
CDR3 length: 15; clone size: -; V gene: TRBV4-1; D gene: -; J gene: TRBJ1-5; CDR3 protein: CASSQDLAPNQPQHF; CDR3 DNA: TGCGCCAGCAGCCAAGATTTGGCACCAAATCAGCCCCAGCATTTT
CDR3 length: 16; clone size: -; V gene: TRBV11-2; D gene: -; J gene: TRBJ2-5; CDR3 protein: CASSPYRGTDQETQYF; CDR3 DNA: TGTGCCAGCAGCCCCTATCGAGGGACTGACCAAGAGACCCAGTACTTC
CDR3 length: 15; clone size: -; V gene: TRBV6-5; D gene: -; J gene: TRBJ2-5; CDR3 protein: CASSYLQPTGETQYF; CDR3 DNA: TGTGCCAGCAGTTACTTACAGCCCACTGGAGAGACCCAGTACTTC
CDR3 length: 15; clone size: -; V gene: TRBV28; D gene: TRBD1; J gene: TRBJ1-1; CDR3 protein: CASSSGDRAGPEAFF; CDR3 DNA: TGTGCCAGCAGTTCGGGGGACAGGGCCGGCCCTGAAGCTTTCTTT
CDR3 length: 13; clone size: -; V gene: TRBV27; D gene: -; J gene: TRBJ2-3; CDR3 protein: CASSPFYTDTQYF; CDR3 DNA: TGTGCCAGCAGTCCCTTCTACACAGATACGCAGTATTTT
CDR3 length: 13; clone size: -; V gene: TRBV10-1; D gene: -; J gene: TRBJ1-2; CDR3 protein: CASSEDRNYGYTF; CDR3 DNA: TGCGCCAGCAGTGAGGATAGAAACTATGGCTACACCTTC
CDR3 length: 16; clone size: -; V gene: TRBV7-2; D gene: -; J gene: TRBJ2-7; CDR3 protein: CASSLSAILGAYEQYF; CDR3 DNA: TGTGCCAGCAGCTTATCGGCTATACTAGGGGCGTACGAGCAGTACTTC
CDR3 length: 14; clone size: -; V gene: TRBV7-8; D gene: -; J gene: TRBJ2-4; CDR3 protein: CASNFGGPSNIQYF; CDR3 DNA: TGTGCCAGCAACTTTGGAGGTCCCTCGAACATTCAGTACTTC
CDR3 length: 14; clone size: once; V gene: TRBV5-4; D gene: -; J gene: TRBJ2-7; CDR3 protein: CASSFRGGGNEQYF; CDR3 DNA: TGTGCCAGCAGCTTTAGGGGTGGGGGAAACGAGCAGTACTTC
CDR3 length: 15; clone size: -; V gene: TRBV16; D gene: TRBD1; J gene: TRBJ1-2; CDR3 protein: CASSHEQGANYGYTF; CDR3 DNA: TGTGCCAGCAGCCACGAACAGGGGGCTAACTATGGCTACACCTTC
CDR3 length: 13; clone size: -; V gene: TRBV10-3; D gene: -; J gene: TRBJ1-2; CDR3 protein: CAITSGLAYGYTF; CDR3 DNA: TGTGCCATCACGTCCGGCTTGGCCTATGGCTACACCTTC
CDR3 length: 16; clone size: -; V gene: TRBV7-9; D gene: -; J gene: TRBJ1-4; CDR3 protein: CASSPLSGKAEEKLFF; CDR3 DNA: TGTGCCAGCAGCCCCCTGAGCGGGAAGGCGGAGGAAAAACTGTTTTTT
CDR3 length: 11; clone size: -; V gene: TRBV6-6; D gene: -; J gene: TRBJ2-1; CDR3 protein: CASSYRMGQFF; CDR3 DNA: TGTGCCAGCAGTTACAGAATGGGGCAGTTCTTC
CDR3 length: 16; clone size: -; V gene: TRBV15; D gene: TRBD1; J gene: TRBJ1-5; CDR3 protein: CATSRALTGDNQPQHF; CDR3 DNA: TGTGCCACCAGCAGAGCCCTGACAGGGGACAATCAGCCCCAGCATTTT
CDR3 length: 13; clone size: -; V gene: TRBV7-6; D gene: -; J gene: TRBJ2-5; CDR3 protein: CASSSRNQETQYF; CDR3 DNA: TGTGCCAGCAGCTCTAGGAACCAAGAGACCCAGTACTTC
CDR3 length: 16; clone size: -; V gene: TRBV5-1; D gene: TRBD2; J gene: TRBJ2-7; CDR3 protein: CASSSTLAGVAYEQYF; CDR3 DNA: TGCGCCAGCAGCTCAACGCTAGCGGGGGTGGCCTACGAGCAGTACTTC
CDR3 length: 14; clone size: -; V gene: TRBV4-2; D gene: -; J gene: TRBJ2-7; CDR3 protein: CASSQAGAPWEQYF; CDR3 DNA: TGTGCCAGCAGCCAAGCGGGGGCCCCGTGGGAGCAGTACTTC
CDR3 length: 15; clone size: -; V gene: TRBV7-2; D gene: -; J gene: TRBJ1-1; CDR3 protein: CASIAGGPFGTEAFF; CDR3 DNA: TGTGCCAGCATCGCGGGCGGGCCATTCGGCACTGAAGCTTTCTTT
CDR3 length: 12; clone size: -; V gene: TRBV7-9; D gene: TRBD1; J gene: TRBJ2-5; CDR3 protein: CASSTGGETQYF; CDR3 DNA: TGTGCCAGCAGTACAGGGGGAGAGACCCAGTACTTC
CDR3 length: 15; clone size: -; V gene: TRBV28; D gene: TRBD1; J gene: TRBJ2-7; CDR3 protein: CASSLLRTGGHPPYF; CDR3 DNA: TGTGCCAGCAGTTTACTAAGAACAGGGGGTCATCCGCCGTACTTC
CDR3 length: 14; clone size: -; V gene: TRBV11-2; D gene: -; J gene: TRBJ2-5; CDR3 protein: CASSRGLQIETQYF; CDR3 DNA: TGTGCCAGCAGCCGGGGGTTGCAGATAGAGACCCAGTACTTC
CDR3 length: 16; clone size: -; V gene: TRBV2; D gene: TRBD1; J gene: TRBJ1-6; CDR3 protein: CASSMDRGTYNSPLHF; CDR3 DNA: TGTGCCAGCAGTATGGACAGGGGCACTTATAATTCACCCCTCCACTTT